Each of the 14 T cell receptor beta chains below was sequenced from the same sample in a study of blood T cell repertoires in COVID-19. The table came from immunoSEQ multiplex PCR; TCRdb's copy has only in-frame clones and leaves some out. This sample carries over 45,000 clones, 89% of them seen once, and the ten largest clones take 13% to 15%. The specimen was peripheral blood. Every receptor here comes from a woman in her fifties or sixties with active COVID-19.

The rearrangement links TRBV7-2 to TRBJ2-1; the D gene is possibly TRBD2 (5 bases). The length of the CDR3 is 14 residues. The V end was cut by 1 base, the J end by 1 base, with 5 bases between. Germline V gene sequence: CDR1 SGHTA, CDR2 FQGNSA. For the CDR3, the DNA is TGTGCCAGCAGCTTAGGCGGGTCCTACAATGAGCAGTTCTTC. It translates to CASSLGGSYNEQFF.

Comment on this clone: This CDR3 is also generated by other DNA sequences in the sample. The chain employs TRBV5-4 and TRBJ1-2; 8 bases map to TRBD1. The germline V gene has CDR1 SGHNT and CDR2 YYREEE (reference sequence). The CDR3 has 13 amino acids. V trimming: 4 bases; J trimming: 4 bases; junction bases outside the gene matches: 3. This CDR3 is CASSPDRGYGYTF. The CDR3 coding sequence is TGTGCCAGCAGCCCTGACAGGGGCTATGGCTACACCTTC.

The rearrangement uses TRBV6-6 and TRBJ2-1; tentatively, D is TRBD2 (7 bases). Per germline, CDR1 MNHNY and CDR2 SVGAGI (reference sequence). The CDR3 is 15 residues long. Between the trimmed V and J ends, which lost 2 bases and 6 bases, there was a span of 14 bases. As DNA, the CDR3 is TGTGCCAGCAGTTACGAAGGGGGGGACATCAATGAGCAGTTCTTC. Translation: CASSYEGGDINEQFF.

This rearrangement joins TRBV27 to TRBJ1-6; perhaps TRBD1 as D (6 bases). The CDR3 has 15 residues. V lost 0 bases, J lost 10 bases, and 13 bases lay in between. Germline CDR1 and CDR2: MNHEY and SMNVEV (reference sequence). The CDR3: CASSLSFRGKSPLHF. CDR3 in DNA: TGTGCCAGCAGTTTATCGTTCAGGGGAAAATCACCCCTCCACTTT.

The rearrangement joins TRBV4-3 to TRBJ1-1; 7 bases align to TRBD1. The CDR3 length is 17 residues. Germline V CDR1 and CDR2: LGHNA, YSLEER. V dropped 3 bases and J dropped 1; count of bases not matched to a gene: 11. CDR3 amino acids: CASSHRWGQPRNTEAFF. The CDR3 DNA follows: TGCGCCAGCAGCCACCGTTGGGGACAGCCTAGGAACACTGAAGCTTTCTTT.

This clone was counted only a few times. This rearrangement joins TRBV18 to TRBJ1-2; D remains unclear. V gave up 2 bases and J gave up 0 bases, with 10 bases separating them. The CDR3 has 15 amino acids. CDR1 KGHSH and CDR2 LQKENI come from the germline V gene. CDR3 DNA: TGTGCCAGCTCACCAGGGAGGGCTGCTAACTATGGCTACACCTTC. Translating gives CASSPGRAANYGYTF.

V usage is TRBV5-1 and J usage is TRBJ1-2, with 8 bases matching TRBD1. Germline V gene data show CDR1 as SGHRS and CDR2 as YFSETQ. After removal of 0 bases from V and 8 bases from J, the junction contained 6 bases not matched to a gene. The CDR3 spans 14 residues. CDR3 nucleotides: TGCGCCAGCAGCTTGGGGGACAGGATGGGCGGCTACACCTTC. Protein product: CASSLGDRMGGYTF.

This chain links TRBV5-6 with TRBJ2-7; D possibly corresponds to TRBD1 (6 bases). V dropped 4 bases and J dropped 2 bases, with 10 bases sitting between them. The CDR3 loop spans 13 amino acids. CDR1 is SGHDT, CDR2 YYEEEE, per germline. The CDR3 is CASSTTGTYEQYF. CDR3 in DNA: TGTGCCAGCAGCACGACAGGCACCTACGAGCAGTACTTC.

The V and J genes are TRBV7-2 and TRBJ2-7; no firm D call. This CDR3 has 15 amino acids. V lost 1 base and J 0 bases, leaving 10 bases between the germline ends. Germline loops: CDR1 SGHTA, CDR2 FQGNSA. The DNA of the CDR3 is TGTGCCAGCAGCTTAGATCCAGTACACTCCTACGAGCAGTACTTC. Its translation is CASSLDPVHSYEQYF. The full variable domain, its missing parts supplied by reference TRBV7-2 and TRBJ2-7, is GAGVSQSPSNKVTEKGKDVELRCDPISGHTALYWYRQSLGQGLEFLIYFQGNSAPDKSGLPSDRFSAERTGGSVSTLTIQRTQQEDSAVYLCASSLDPVHSYEQYFGPGTRLTVT.

This clone was counted a single time. V gene TRBV3-1 (or the pseudogene TRBV3-2) combines with J gene TRBJ2-2; 12 positions agree with TRBD1. After removal of 3 bases from V and 7 bases from J, the junction contained 9 bases not matched to a gene. Per germline, CDR1 LGHDT and CDR2 YNNKEL (reference sequence). The CDR3 consists of 17 residues. The chain's CDR3 is CASSHPGTGGAGGELFF. The CDR3 DNA follows: TGTGCCAGCAGCCACCCCGGGACAGGGGGCGCGGGCGGGGAGCTGTTTTTT.

V usage is TRBV11-2 and J usage is TRBJ2-7; 7 positions agree with TRBD2. Germline CDR1 and CDR2: SGHAT and FQNNGV. The CDR3 extends over 15 amino acids. V shed 1 base and J 2 bases; nucleotides not matched to a gene: 5. CDR3 DNA: TGTGCCAGCAGCTTAGGACTAGCAGTTCCCTACGAGCAGTACTTC. It yields the protein CASSLGLAVPYEQYF.

This clone was seen a single time. The J gene is TRBJ1-2, the V gene TRBV10-3; 7 nucleotides match TRBD1. Trimming removed 8 bases from V and 3 bases from J; junction bases left unmatched: 6. CDR1 and CDR2 (germline): ENHRY, SYGVKD. This CDR3 spans 13 amino acids. DNA of the CDR3: TGTGCCATCCGCCTTGGGACAGACTATGGCTACACCTTC. Translation gives CAIRLGTDYGYTF.

In DNA, the CDR3 is TGTGCCAGCAGCCCGCCAGGGGGCAGCCACACTGAAGCTTTCTTT. As protein: CASSPPGGSHTEAFF. The chain carries TRBV5-6 and TRBJ1-1, with 8 bases aligning to TRBD1. Trimming removed 4 bases from V and 3 bases from J; junction bases left unmatched: 8. Germline V gives CDR1 SGHDT, CDR2 YYEEEE. This CDR3 contains 15 residues. Drawing the rest from reference TRBV5-6 and TRBJ1-1, the complete variable domain is DAGVTQSPTHLIKTRGQQVTLRCSPKSGHDTVSWYQQALGQGPQFIFQYYEEEERQRGNFPDRFSGHQFPNYSSELNVNALLLGDSALYLCASSPPGGSHTEAFFGQGTRLTVV.

V is TRBV18 and J is TRBJ1-1; no reliable D call. This CDR3 is built from 14 residues. CDR1 and CDR2 (germline): KGHSH, LQKENI. Trimming removed 1 base from V and 4 bases from J, with 10 bases in between. CDR3 region: CASSPLWASTEAFF. For the CDR3, the DNA is TGTGCCAGCTCACCACTATGGGCAAGCACTGAAGCTTTCTTT.